This TCR beta chain was sequenced in a study of T cells in localized non-small cell lung cancer. Broader study findings: A median about 56 of the top 100 tumor clones appeared in adjacent lung.

The CDR3 spans 15 residues. V gave up 4 bases and J gave up 4 bases, with 11 bases separating them. Per germline, CDR1 SGHAT and CDR2 FQNNGV. Concerning this clone: The antigen remains unidentified.

The table came from immunoSEQ multiplex PCR; TCRdb's copy has only in-frame clones and leaves some out. The table lists around 64,000 clones, roughly 81% of them singletons, with 4.7% in the top ten. This receptor was identified in a man aged 35-69 years with stage II lung adenocarcinoma. The rearrangement uses TRBV11-2 and TRBJ2-6; D is undetermined. The source was PBMCs, collected before any cancer treatment. CDR3 protein: CASSSTPRGANVLTF. The CDR3, as DNA: TGTGCCAGCAGCTCGACACCGAGGGGGGCCAACGTCCTGACTTTC.